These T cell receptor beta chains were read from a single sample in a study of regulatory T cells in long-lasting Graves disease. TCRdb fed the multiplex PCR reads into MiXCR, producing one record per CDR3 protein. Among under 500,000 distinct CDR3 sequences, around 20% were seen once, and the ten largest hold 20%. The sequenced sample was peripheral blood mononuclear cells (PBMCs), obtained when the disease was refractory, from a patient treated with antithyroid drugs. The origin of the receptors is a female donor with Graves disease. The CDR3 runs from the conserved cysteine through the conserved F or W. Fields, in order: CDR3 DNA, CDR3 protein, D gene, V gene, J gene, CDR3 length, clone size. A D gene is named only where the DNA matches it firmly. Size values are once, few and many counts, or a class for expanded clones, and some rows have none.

CDR3 DNA: TGTGCCAGCAGTTTACGCGGGGGGCCAGGGCCCCAGCATTTT
CDR3 protein: CASSLRGGPGPQHF
D gene: NA
V gene: TRBV27
J gene: TRBJ1-5
CDR3 length: 14
clone size: few

CDR3 DNA: TGTGCCAGCAGTGCTCAAGGGAGCGGGGCCAACGTCCTGACTTTC
CDR3 protein: CASSAQGSGANVLTF
D gene: NA
V gene: TRBV6-1
J gene: TRBJ2-6
CDR3 length: 15
clone size: many

CDR3 DNA: TGCAGTGCAACCAAGTCGGGGGCCTACGAGCAGTACTTC
CDR3 protein: CSATKSGAYEQYF
D gene: NA
V gene: TRBV20-1
J gene: TRBJ2-7
CDR3 length: 13
clone size: few

CDR3 DNA: TGCAGTGCTAGAGTACCCCAGACGCTAGCCTACGAGCAGTACTTC
CDR3 protein: CSARVPQTLAYEQYF
D gene: NA
V gene: TRBV20-1
J gene: TRBJ2-7
CDR3 length: 15
clone size: NA

CDR3 DNA: TGCGCCAGCAGTTACCCGGGGCTGGGAACTAGCGGACGCGATATCCTATCCTCCTACGAGCAGTACTTC
CDR3 protein: CASSYPGLGTSGRDILSSYEQYF
D gene: TRBD2
V gene: TRBV5-1
J gene: TRBJ2-7
CDR3 length: 23
clone size: NA

CDR3 DNA: TGTGCCACCGGGGACAGGACGAACACTGAAGCTTTCTTT
CDR3 protein: CATGDRTNTEAFF
D gene: TRBD1
V gene: TRBV2
J gene: TRBJ1-1
CDR3 length: 13
clone size: many

CDR3 DNA: TGTGCCAGCAGCTTAGCCCCCGTCGATGAGCAGTTCTTC
CDR3 protein: CASSLAPVDEQFF
D gene: NA
V gene: TRBV11-2
J gene: TRBJ2-1
CDR3 length: 13
clone size: NA

CDR3 DNA: TGCAGCGTTGGGGAACGAGCGACAGGGGTTCCGTACGAGCAGTACTTC
CDR3 protein: CSVGERATGVPYEQYF
D gene: TRBD1
V gene: TRBV29-1
J gene: TRBJ2-7
CDR3 length: 16
clone size: many

CDR3 DNA: TGCAGTGCACCGGGACAGGGGGCAAAGACCCAGTACTTC
CDR3 protein: CSAPGQGAKTQYF
D gene: TRBD1
V gene: TRBV20-1
J gene: TRBJ2-5
CDR3 length: 13
clone size: many

CDR3 DNA: TGTGCCATCAGTGAGGGTACAGGGAGCTATGGCTACACCTTC
CDR3 protein: CAISEGTGSYGYTF
D gene: NA
V gene: TRBV10-3
J gene: TRBJ1-2
CDR3 length: 14
clone size: many

CDR3 DNA: TGTGCCAGCAGTTCAGGACTAGCGGGAGGGCCCGCCAAAAACATTCAGTACTTC
CDR3 protein: CASSSGLAGGPAKNIQYF
D gene: TRBD2
V gene: TRBV27
J gene: TRBJ2-4
CDR3 length: 18
clone size: few

CDR3 DNA: TGTGCCAGCAGAACGGACAGGCTCACTAACTATGGCTACACCTTC
CDR3 protein: CASRTDRLTNYGYTF
D gene: TRBD1
V gene: TRBV6-2/TRBV6-3
J gene: TRBJ1-2
CDR3 length: 15
clone size: many

CDR3 DNA: TGCAGTGCTAGCTGGACTAGCGGGTACGAGCAGTACTTC
CDR3 protein: CSASWTSGYEQYF
D gene: TRBD2
V gene: TRBV20-1
J gene: TRBJ2-7
CDR3 length: 13
clone size: NA

CDR3 DNA: TGTGCCAGCAGCGTAGCAGACAAGGGGAACGGTGGGGCCAACGTCCTGACTTTC
CDR3 protein: CASSVADKGNGGANVLTF
D gene: NA
V gene: TRBV9
J gene: TRBJ2-6
CDR3 length: 18
clone size: few

CDR3 DNA: TGTGCCAGCAGTTTATCTCATGCAAGCTACGAGCAGTACTTC
CDR3 protein: CASSLSHASYEQYF
D gene: NA
V gene: TRBV12-3/TRBV12-4
J gene: TRBJ2-7
CDR3 length: 14
clone size: many

CDR3 DNA: TGTGCCAGCAGTTACCATAGCGGGAGGGCCGGAGATACGCAGTATTTT
CDR3 protein: CASSYHSGRAGDTQYF
D gene: TRBD2
V gene: TRBV28
J gene: TRBJ2-3
CDR3 length: 16
clone size: once

CDR3 DNA: TGTGCCAGCGCGGGGGTTTTAGGATATAGCGGCAATCAGCCCCAGCATTTT
CDR3 protein: CASAGVLGYSGNQPQHF
D gene: NA
V gene: TRBV12-3/TRBV12-4
J gene: TRBJ1-5
CDR3 length: 17
clone size: NA

CDR3 DNA: TGCGCCAGCAGTCAAGATCCAGATAACTATGGCTACACCTTC
CDR3 protein: CASSQDPDNYGYTF
D gene: NA
V gene: TRBV4-3
J gene: TRBJ1-2
CDR3 length: 14
clone size: many

CDR3 DNA: TGTGCCAGCAGCTTGAACAGGGGAGGCAATCAGCCCCAGCATTTT
CDR3 protein: CASSLNRGGNQPQHF
D gene: TRBD1
V gene: TRBV5-5
J gene: TRBJ1-5
CDR3 length: 15
clone size: NA

CDR3 DNA: TGTGCCTCATCGGGGGGCGCGTATGGCTACACCTTC
CDR3 protein: CASSGGAYGYTF
D gene: NA
V gene: TRBV10-3
J gene: TRBJ1-2
CDR3 length: 12
clone size: NA

CDR3 DNA: TGTGCCAGCAGTTTACCAGGGAGGGGGCACACTGAAGCTTTCTTT
CDR3 protein: CASSLPGRGHTEAFF
D gene: TRBD1
V gene: TRBV28
J gene: TRBJ1-1
CDR3 length: 15
clone size: many

CDR3 DNA: TGTGCCTCCAGGGCGGGAGGGCCCTACAATGAGCAGTTCTTC
CDR3 protein: CASRAGGPYNEQFF
D gene: TRBD2
V gene: TRBV27
J gene: TRBJ2-1
CDR3 length: 14
clone size: NA